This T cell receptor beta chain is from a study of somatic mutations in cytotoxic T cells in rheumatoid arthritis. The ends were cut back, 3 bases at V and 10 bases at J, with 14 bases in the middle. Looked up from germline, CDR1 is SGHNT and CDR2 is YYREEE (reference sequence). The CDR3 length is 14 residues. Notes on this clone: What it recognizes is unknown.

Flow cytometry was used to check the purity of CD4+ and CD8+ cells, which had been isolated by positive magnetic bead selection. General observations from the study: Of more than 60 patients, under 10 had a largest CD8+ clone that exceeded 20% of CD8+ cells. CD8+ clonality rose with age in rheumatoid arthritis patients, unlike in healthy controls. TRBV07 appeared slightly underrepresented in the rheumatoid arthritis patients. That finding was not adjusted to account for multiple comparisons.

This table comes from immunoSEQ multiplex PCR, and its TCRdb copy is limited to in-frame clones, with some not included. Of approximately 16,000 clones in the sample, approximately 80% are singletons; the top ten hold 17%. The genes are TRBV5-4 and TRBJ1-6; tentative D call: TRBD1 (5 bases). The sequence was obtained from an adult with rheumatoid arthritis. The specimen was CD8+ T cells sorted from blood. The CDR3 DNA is TGTGCCAGCAGCTCCCAGGGTGGGGGGTCACCCCTCCACTTT. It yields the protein CASSSQGGGSPLHF.